The 32 T cell receptor beta chains presented below share a single source sample, sequenced in a study of blood T cell repertoires in COVID-19. The assay was immunoSEQ multiplex PCR, and TCRdb's table has in-frame clones only and misses some. The profile shows around 99,000 clones, more than 80% of them singletons. Sample: peripheral blood. These receptors were collected from a man aged 40-55 years with active or convalescent COVID-19.

J is TRBJ2-7 and V is TRBV27; TRBD2 matches 7 bases. CDR3 size: 14 residues. The V gene's germline CDR1 is MNHEY and CDR2 SMNVEV (reference sequence). Trimming took 3 bases from V and 4 from J; bases not matched to a gene: 6. The CDR3 spells CASSFSGGAYEQYF. Here the CDR3 DNA reads TGTGCCAGCAGTTTCTCGGGGGGAGCGTACGAGCAGTACTTC.

The chain's CDR3 is CASSLGGASGRTYEQYF. The CDR3 DNA follows: TGTGCCAGCAGCTTAGGCGGGGCTAGCGGGAGAACTTACGAGCAGTACTTC. The chain combines TRBV7-9 with TRBJ2-7; 10 positions agree with TRBD2. The germline V gene encodes CDR1 SEHNR and CDR2 FQNEAQ (reference sequence). The CDR3 has 17 amino acids. V gave up 1 base and J gave up 4 bases; unmatched junction bases: 10.

The table lists this clone with a count of one. The CDR3: CASSQTLDNEQFF. CDR3 in DNA: TGCGCCAGCAGCCAAACCTTAGACAATGAGCAGTTCTTC. The V gene is TRBV4-3, the J gene TRBJ2-1, with D unresolved. Germline V lookup: CDR1 LGHNA, CDR2 YSLEER. The V and J ends lost 2 bases and 5 bases respectively, with 7 bases between them. The CDR3 runs 13 residues.

This clone was recorded once. This chain joins TRBV7-9 and TRBJ1-5, with 8 bases matching TRBD1. This CDR3 comprises 16 residues. Germline V gene data show CDR1 as SEHNR and CDR2 as FQNEAQ (reference sequence). Unmatched junction bases numbered 12, after V lost 6 bases and J lost 5 bases. The CDR3 loop reads CASSSVGQGDDQPQHF. As DNA, the CDR3 is TGTGCCAGCAGTTCTGTAGGACAGGGAGACGATCAGCCCCAGCATTTT.

J is TRBJ2-7 and V is TRBV7-9; a weak D match, TRBD1 (6 bases). CDR1 and CDR2 (germline): SEHNR, FQNEAQ (reference sequence). The CDR3 loop spans 14 amino acids. V was clipped by 5 bases and J by 0 bases, with 11 bases between them. The CDR3 bases are TGTGCCAGCAGCCAGAGGGGGAACTCCTACGAGCAGTACTTC. Protein sequence: CASSQRGNSYEQYF.

This clone appeared a single time. The chain links TRBV6-2 or TRBV6-3 to TRBJ1-1, with D tentatively TRBD1 (6 bases). This CDR3 spans 17 amino acids. The germline CDR1 and CDR2 sequences are MNHEY and SVGEGT. With 2 bases removed from V and 8 bases from J, the gap between germline ends came to 24 bases. This CDR3 is CASSYGTGQLARGEAFF. CDR3 bases: TGTGCCAGCAGTTACGGCACCGGACAGCTAGCTAGAGGGGAAGCTTTCTTT.

The genes are TRBV18 and TRBJ2-2; D gene ambiguous. Trimming stripped 3 bases from V and 6 bases from J, with 17 bases between. The germline CDR1 and CDR2 sequences are KGHSH and LQKENI. The CDR3 spans 16 residues. In DNA form, the CDR3 reads TGTGCCAGCTCACCGTTTCTGTCAGGAACGGCCGGGGAGCTGTTTTTT. Amino acid sequence: CASSPFLSGTAGELFF. Combining the CDR3 with reference TRBV18 and TRBJ2-2 gives the whole variable domain NAGVMQNPRHLVRRRGQEARLRCSPMKGHSHVYWYRQLPEEGLKFMVYLQKENIIDESGMPKERFSAEFPKEGPSILRIQQVVRGDSAAYFCASSPFLSGTAGELFFGEGSRLTVL.

In regard to this clone: Other DNA sequences from this sample encode an identical CDR3 as well. The V call is TRBV7-2, the J call TRBJ1-3, with 8 bases that match TRBD1. J lost 0 bases, V lost 5 bases, and 6 bases had no gene match. The CDR3 has 16 amino acids. Germline CDR1 is SGHTA and CDR2 is FQGNSA. The CDR3 reads CASSPRQGSSGNTIYF. The CDR3 region has the DNA TGTGCCAGCAGCCCAAGACAGGGGAGCTCTGGAAACACCATATATTTT.

The chain recombines TRBV5-1 with TRBJ2-5, with a weak D call TRBD1 (6 bases). The length of the CDR3 is 15 residues. The germline gives CDR1 SGHRS, CDR2 YFSETQ. Trimming pared 0 bases from V and 1 base from J, leaving 10 bases between. CDR3 bases: TGCGCCAGCAGCTTGGTGTCAGGGGCCCAAGAGACCCAGTACTTC. Protein sequence: CASSLVSGAQETQYF. Combining the CDR3 with reference TRBV5-1 and TRBJ2-5 gives the whole variable domain KAGVTQTPRYLIKTRGQQVTLSCSPISGHRSVSWYQQTPGQGLQFLFEYFSETQRNKGNFPGRFSGRQFSNSRSEMNVSTLELGDSALYLCASSLVSGAQETQYFGPGTRLLVL.

The chain is built from TRBV18 and TRBJ2-5, with 9 bases identical to TRBD2. Germline lookup yields CDR1 KGHSH and CDR2 LQKENI. J was trimmed by 5 bases and V by 2 bases; bases with no gene match: 12. This CDR3 contains 17 residues. The DNA of the CDR3 is TGTGCCAGCTCACCAAGGGTTATAGCGGGAGCGGAGGAGACCCAGTACTTC. This translates into CASSPRVIAGAEETQYF.

The rearrangement links TRBV28 to TRBJ2-5; possibly TRBD1 for D (6 bases). Trimming took off 2 bases at V and 5 bases at J, with 21 bases between the two ends. This CDR3 is built from 17 residues. Germline values: CDR1 MDHEN, CDR2 SYDVKM. CDR3 in DNA: TGTGCCAGCAGTTTAGGGGGCCCCCCGCCTAACGGGGAGACCCAGTACTTC. Protein sequence: CASSLGGPPPNGETQYF.

V and J are TRBV6-4 and TRBJ1-1; 8 positions agree with TRBD1. The ends lost 3 bases at V and 2 bases at J; junction bases unmatched: 11. The CDR3 covers 17 residues. Germline CDR1 reads MRHNA; CDR2 reads SNTAGT. CDR3 nucleotides: TGTGCCAGCAGTGAACGCCGGACAGGGAGGGACAACACTGAAGCTTTCTTT. It specifies CASSERRTGRDNTEAFF.

V usage is TRBV27 and J usage is TRBJ2-1, with 8 nucleotides matching TRBD2. Per the germline V gene, CDR1 is MNHEY and CDR2 is SMNVEV (reference sequence). J lost 4 bases, V lost 5 bases, and 7 bases had no gene match. This CDR3 contains 15 residues. The CDR3: CASSRSGSAYNEQFF. The CDR3 nucleotides read TGTGCCAGCAGTCGCAGCGGGAGCGCATACAATGAGCAGTTCTTC.

The chain couples TRBV5-1 to TRBJ2-5, with 11 bases lining up with TRBD2. V trimming: 0 bases; J trimming: 3 bases; junction bases outside the gene matches: 7. This CDR3 has 17 residues. CDR1 is SGHRS, CDR2 YFSETQ, per germline. The CDR3 loop reads CASSLGTGTSGKETQYF. In DNA form, the CDR3 reads TGCGCCAGCAGCTTGGGTACCGGGACTAGCGGAAAAGAGACCCAGTACTTC.

This clone was seen more than once but under ten times. The chain employs TRBV28 and TRBJ1-4; D remains ambiguous. The CDR3 loop spans 11 amino acids. Trimming removed 3 bases at V and 8 bases at J, with 4 bases between. Germline V CDR1 and CDR2: MDHEN, SYDVKM. The CDR3, as DNA: TGTGCCAGCAGTTTCCTCGAAAAACTGTTTTTT. Translated: CASSFLEKLFF.

This chain joins TRBV19 and TRBJ2-1, with 7 positions matching TRBD2. Germline V lookup: CDR1 LNHDA, CDR2 SQIVND (reference sequence). There are 16 residues in the CDR3. Germline trimming cut 4 bases from V and 2 bases from J; bases unmatched to any gene: 8. CDR3 sequence (DNA): TGTGCCAGTAGTACCTCACTAGCGTACCCCTACAATGAGCAGTTCTTC. It yields the protein CASSTSLAYPYNEQFF. Combining the CDR3 with reference TRBV19 and TRBJ2-1 gives the whole variable domain DGGITQSPKYLFRKEGQNVTLSCEQNLNHDAMYWYRQDPGQGLRLIYYSQIVNDFQKGDIAEGYSVSREKKESFPLTVTSAQKNPTAFYLCASSTSLAYPYNEQFFGPGTRLTVL.

The rearrangement uses TRBV7-3 and TRBJ2-1; 12 bases are a match to TRBD2. The CDR3 sequence is 15 residues long. The germline CDR1 and CDR2 sequences are SGHTA and FQGTGA. V trimming: 4 bases; J trimming: 11 bases; junction bases outside the gene matches: 9. This CDR3 is CASSSRTSGMGKQFF. The DNA for the CDR3 is TGTGCCAGCAGCTCTAGGACTAGCGGGATGGGAAAGCAGTTCTTC.

This clone was picked up a small number of times. The chain joins TRBV27 to TRBJ2-7; D uncertain. This CDR3 is 13 amino acids long. Trimming took 5 bases from V and 6 from J, leaving 14 bases between them. Germline values: CDR1 MNHEY, CDR2 SMNVEV (reference sequence). CDR3 loop: CASSAITGSEQYF. CDR3 sequence (DNA): TGTGCCAGCAGTGCGATTACTGGTAGCGAGCAGTACTTC.

As DNA, the CDR3 is TGTGCCTGGAGTCTCTCCGGGACTAGCGGACTAGAGACCCAGTACTTC. The encoded protein is CAWSLSGTSGLETQYF. The chain couples TRBV30 to TRBJ2-5; 11 nucleotides match TRBD2. Germline V CDR1 and CDR2: GTSNPN, SVGIG (reference sequence). The V segment lost 2 bases and the J segment 4 bases; nucleotides outside the gene matches: 9. CDR3 length equals 16 residues.

This clone was picked up one time. Here the CDR3 reads CASSNRGGQETQYF. CDR3 in DNA: TGCGCCAGCAGTAATAGGGGAGGCCAAGAGACCCAGTACTTC. This chain uses TRBV5-1 with TRBJ2-5; tentative D call: TRBD2 (6 bases). The CDR3 is made up of 14 amino acids. V lost 5 bases, J lost 1 base, and 12 bases lay in between. The germline CDR1 and CDR2 sequences are SGHRS and YFSETQ.

CDR3: CAWSVDFQGISGNTIYF. In DNA, the CDR3 is TGTGCCTGGAGTGTAGATTTCCAGGGTATCTCTGGAAACACCATATATTTT. The V and J genes are TRBV30 and TRBJ1-3, with D possibly matching TRBD1 (5 bases). Per germline, CDR1 GTSNPN and CDR2 SVGIG (reference sequence). The V end lost 0 bases, the J end lost 0 bases, and 15 bases lay between the germline ends. This CDR3 is 17 amino acids long.

This clone has just a few counts. The rearrangement links TRBV11-2 to TRBJ1-3; D unclear. V was cut by 2 bases and J by 0 bases, with 5 bases left in between. Per germline, CDR1 SGHAT and CDR2 FQNNGV. The CDR3 runs 14 residues. The CDR3 DNA follows: TGTGCCAGCAGCTTACTAATCTCTGGAAACACCATATATTTT. Its translation is CASSLLISGNTIYF.

This clone was observed a single time. The rearrangement links TRBV15 to TRBJ1-2; D is perhaps TRBD1 (5 bases). Trimming took off 5 bases at V and 3 bases at J, with 19 bases between the two ends. CDR1 is LNHNV, CDR2 YYDKDF, per germline (reference sequence). The CDR3 is made up of 16 amino acids. The CDR3 coding sequence is TGTGCCACCAGCTCCCGAACGGGAGGGACGGACTATGGCTACACCTTC. This translates into CATSSRTGGTDYGYTF.

This chain joins TRBV3-1 (or the pseudogene TRBV3-2) and TRBJ2-2; D may be TRBD2 (6 bases). This CDR3 is built from 15 residues. From germline, CDR1 is LGHDT and CDR2 YNNKEL (reference sequence). V was trimmed by 1 base and J by 7 bases, leaving 13 bases between them. CDR3 amino acids: CASSQVGGTGGELFF. The CDR3, as DNA: TGTGCCAGCAGCCAAGTCGGGGGAACGGGCGGGGAGCTGTTTTTT.

The CDR3 protein is CASSAGTGEAFF. The DNA of the CDR3 is TGCGCCAGCAGTGCCGGGACAGGGGAAGCTTTCTTT. V is TRBV10-1 and J is TRBJ1-1, with TRBD1 matching over 9 bases. Germline V gene lookup returns CDR1 WNHNN and CDR2 SYGVQD (reference sequence). This CDR3 has 12 amino acids. J was trimmed by 8 bases and V by 4 bases; bases with no gene match: 2.

The chain carries TRBV5-1 and TRBJ2-7, with D maybe TRBD1 (6 bases). Looked up from germline, CDR1 is SGHRS and CDR2 is YFSETQ. The V end was cut by 5 bases, the J end by 4 bases, with 7 bases between. This CDR3 region has 11 residues. The CDR3 spells CASRGAYEQYF. DNA of the CDR3: TGCGCCAGCAGGGGGGCGTACGAGCAGTACTTC. The full variable domain, rest sourced from reference TRBV5-1 and TRBJ2-7, is KAGVTQTPRYLIKTRGQQVTLSCSPISGHRSVSWYQQTPGQGLQFLFEYFSETQRNKGNFPGRFSGRQFSNSRSEMNVSTLELGDSALYLCASRGAYEQYFGPGTRLTVT.

The gene calls are TRBV25-1 and TRBJ2-7; 8 nucleotides line up with TRBD1. CDR1 MGHDK and CDR2 SYGVNS come from the germline V gene. J was trimmed by 6 bases and V by 4 bases; bases with no gene match: 8. This CDR3 is built from 14 residues. The CDR3 spells CASSVSDRVSEQYF. The CDR3 DNA sequence: TGTGCCAGCAGTGTGTCGGACAGGGTGTCCGAGCAGTACTTC.

Details on this clone: Other nucleotide sequences from this sample produce the same CDR3. The chain has TRBV28 and TRBJ1-4; 10 bases map to TRBD1. The J segment lost 8 bases and the V segment lost 4 bases, leaving 4 bases of the junction unmatched. This CDR3 has 14 amino acids. The germline V gene encodes CDR1 MDHEN and CDR2 SYDVKM. CDR3 nucleotide sequence: TGTGCCAGCAGTTCTGGACAGGGGGGCGAAAAACTGTTTTTT. Translation: CASSSGQGGEKLFF.

The genes are TRBV24-1 and TRBJ2-1, with D perhaps matching TRBD2 (6 bases). There are 18 residues in the CDR3. The V end was cut by 5 bases, the J end by 0 bases, with 19 bases between. Germline V gene sequence: CDR1 KGHDR, CDR2 SFDVKD. CDR3 sequence: CATSGELAGLSSYNEQFF. The CDR3 DNA is TGTGCCACCAGTGGGGAGCTTGCGGGATTAAGCTCCTACAATGAGCAGTTCTTC.

V is TRBV18 and J is TRBJ2-6; D is uncertain. The CDR3 length is 16 residues. Trimming took 0 bases from V and 2 from J, leaving 8 bases between them. Germline CDR1 and CDR2: KGHSH and LQKENI. In nucleotides, the CDR3 is TGTGCCAGCTCACCACCGAATGGGCCTGGGGCCAACGTCCTGACTTTC. Its protein product is CASSPPNGPGANVLTF.

V and J are TRBV6-5 and TRBJ1-6; a weak D match, TRBD1 (6 bases). Germline V gene lookup returns CDR1 MNHEY and CDR2 SVGAGI. V was cut by 0 bases and J by 6 bases, with 9 bases left in between. The CDR3 extends over 15 amino acids. CDR3 bases: TGTGCCAGCAGTTACTCCACCAGGGGTAATTCACCCCTCCACTTT. Translated: CASSYSTRGNSPLHF.

The chain carries TRBV19 and TRBJ1-1; D gene unclear. V lost 2 bases, J lost 0 bases, and 10 bases lay in between. CDR1 and CDR2 from the germline V gene are LNHDA and SQIVND (reference sequence). This CDR3 spans 15 amino acids. This chain's CDR3 is CASSIQLGVNTEAFF. The DNA of the CDR3 is TGTGCCAGTAGTATACAACTGGGCGTGAACACTGAAGCTTTCTTT. Full variable domain (remainder filled in from reference TRBV19 and TRBJ1-1): DGGITQSPKYLFRKEGQNVTLSCEQNLNHDAMYWYRQDPGQGLRLIYYSQIVNDFQKGDIAEGYSVSREKKESFPLTVTSAQKNPTAFYLCASSIQLGVNTEAFFGQGTRLTVV.